These 7 T cell receptor beta chains came from one sample sequenced in a study of blood T cell repertoires in COVID-19. Some clones are missing from TCRdb's copy, which holds only in-frame ones; the method was immunoSEQ multiplex PCR. The sample has approximately 45,000 clones, roughly 85% seen once. The sequencing input was peripheral blood. All receptors derive from a woman of 80 years or more with acute or convalescent COVID-19.

The V gene is TRBV5-4, the J gene TRBJ1-2; D uncertain. V lost 3 bases to trimming and J lost 7 bases, with 13 bases between them. Germline CDR1 SGHNT, CDR2 YYREEE (reference sequence). The CDR3 runs to 13 residues. CDR3 DNA sequence: TGTGCCAGCAGCTGGGTGGAGGGAGGTGGCTACACCTTC. Translated: CASSWVEGGGYTF.

J is TRBJ2-7 and V is TRBV6-5, with D tentatively TRBD1 (5 bases). The germline V and J ends were trimmed by 10 bases and 3 bases, with 22 bases remaining between them. Per the germline V gene, CDR1 is MNHEY and CDR2 is SVGAGI. This CDR3 region has 15 residues. The DNA for the CDR3 is TGTGCCACCCGTGGGGCAGGCCAGATGGACTACGAGCAGTACTTC. Translation gives CATRGAGQMDYEQYF.

The chain has TRBV7-9 and TRBJ1-1; 8 bases align to TRBD1. The CDR3 runs 15 residues. Germline V gene lookup returns CDR1 SEHNR and CDR2 FQNEAQ (reference sequence). The ends lost 1 base at V and 6 bases at J; junction bases unmatched: 7. CDR3 sequence (DNA): TGTGCCAGCAGCTTAGATCTGACAGGGGAATCTGAAGCTTTCTTT. Encoded protein: CASSLDLTGESEAFF.

V usage is TRBV3-1 (or the pseudogene TRBV3-2) and J usage is TRBJ2-5; 7 nucleotides agree with TRBD1. The CDR3 covers 15 residues. Germline V gene data show CDR1 as LGHDT and CDR2 as YNNKEL (reference sequence). The ends lost 3 bases at V and 5 bases at J; junction bases unmatched: 9. CDR3 nucleotide sequence: TGTGCCAGCAGCCAGAGGCACAGGGGTGGCGAGACCCAGTACTTC. Protein product: CASSQRHRGGETQYF.

The CDR3 sequence is CATSMVRGPDTQYF. The CDR3 region has the DNA TGTGCCACCAGCATGGTTCGGGGTCCAGATACGCAGTATTTT. V is TRBV15 and J is TRBJ2-3; D perhaps matches TRBD2 (5 bases). The germline V gene has CDR1 LNHNV and CDR2 YYDKDF (reference sequence). This CDR3 has 14 residues. The germline V and J ends were trimmed by 4 bases and 4 bases, with 12 bases remaining between them.

This clone has a single count. This rearrangement joins TRBV6-5 to TRBJ2-2, with 7 bases that match TRBD1. The CDR3 runs to 15 residues. Germline CDR1 reads MNHEY; CDR2 reads SVGAGI. Germline trimming cut 6 bases from V and 4 bases from J; bases unmatched to any gene: 8. The CDR3 reads CASSRGQAGTGELFF. The CDR3 DNA sequence: TGTGCCAGCAGCCGTGGACAGGCTGGCACCGGGGAGCTGTTTTTT.

The V and J genes are TRBV4-1 and TRBJ1-4, with a possible D match to TRBD1 (6 bases). Germline V gene sequence: CDR1 MGHRA, CDR2 YSYEKL. V was shortened by 11 bases and J by 3 bases, with 16 bases between the two germline ends. The CDR3 is 14 amino acids. This CDR3 reads CACKGRGSNEKLFF. CDR3 nucleotides: TGCGCCTGCAAGGGAAGGGGGTCTAATGAAAAACTGTTTTTT.